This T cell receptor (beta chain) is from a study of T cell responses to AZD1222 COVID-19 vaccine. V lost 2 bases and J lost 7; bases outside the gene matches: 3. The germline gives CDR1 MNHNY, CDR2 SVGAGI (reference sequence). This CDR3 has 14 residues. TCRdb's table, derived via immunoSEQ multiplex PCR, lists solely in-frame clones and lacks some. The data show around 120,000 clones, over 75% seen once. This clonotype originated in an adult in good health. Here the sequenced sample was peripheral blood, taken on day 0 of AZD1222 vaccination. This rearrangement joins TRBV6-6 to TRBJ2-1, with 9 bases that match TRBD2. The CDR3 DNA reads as TGTGCCAGCAGTTACGCGGGACTAGCAAATGAGCAGTTCTTC. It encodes CASSYAGLANEQFF.